Listed here are 21 T cell receptor beta chains from one sample, sequenced in a study of blood T cell repertoires in COVID-19 (dated by TCRdb to about 2020). Library method: the immunoSEQ multiplex PCR assay. This immuneACCESS table, as held by TCRdb, lists in-frame sequences with V and J called but not all clones. Of the missing ones, under half trace to an unresolved V gene in checked studies; the others have no known cause. The table for this sample lists about 270,000 clones; under 90% of them were counted only once. The ten largest clones represent approximately 2.2% of the sample. Material: peripheral blood. These receptors all come from a man aged 50 or older with acute or convalescent COVID-19.

As to this clone: Germline is not matched at one junction end, which may reflect a read error. Other DNA sequences from this sample encode an identical CDR3 as well. The chain links TRBV9 to TRBJ2-2; 11 bases map to TRBD1. The CDR3 length is 16 residues. CDR1 SGDLS and CDR2 YYNGEE come from the germline V gene. This CDR3 is CASSAGQGGGTGELFF. The CDR3 DNA follows: TGTGCCAGCAGCGCGGGACAGGGGGGCGGCACCGGGGAACTGTTTTTT.

The V call is TRBV5-1, the J call TRBJ2-2; 8 positions agree with TRBD1. Germline CDR1 SGHRS, CDR2 YFSETQ. The trim removed 3 bases at V and 1 base at J, leaving 2 bases unmatched. This CDR3 region has 15 residues. The CDR3 protein is CASSSGTGNTGELFF. In nucleotides, the CDR3 is TGCGCCAGCAGCTCCGGGACAGGGAACACCGGGGAGCTGTTTTTT.

The CDR3, as DNA: TGTGCCAGCAGAGCGGGGGCGGGAGAGCAGTACTTC. Protein sequence: CASRAGAGEQYF. The chain carries TRBV7-9 and TRBJ2-7; 8 bases agree with TRBD2. Germline values: CDR1 SEHNR, CDR2 FQNEAQ (reference sequence). V lost 6 bases to trimming and J lost 7 bases; unmatched junction nucleotides: 5. The CDR3 covers 12 residues. Based on the CDR3 plus reference TRBV7-9 and TRBJ2-7, the full variable domain is DTGVSQNPRHKITKRGQNVTFRCDPISEHNRLYWYRQTLGQGPEFLTYFQNEAQLEKSRLLSDRFSAERPKGSFSTLEIQRTEQGDSAMYLCASRAGAGEQYFGPGTRLTVT.

This clone appeared a single time. This chain connects TRBV14 to TRBJ1-3; no firm D call. V lost 4 bases to trimming and J lost 0 bases, with 10 bases between them. The CDR3 has 15 amino acids. Germline V gene data show CDR1 as SGHDN and CDR2 as FVKESK. CDR3 nucleotide sequence: TGTGCCAGCAGCCTTATCGTCAGCTCTGGAAACACCATATATTTT. Protein: CASSLIVSSGNTIYF. Looking up the rest from reference TRBV14 and TRBJ1-3 gives the full variable domain: EAGVTQFPSHSVIEKGQTVTLRCDPISGHDNLYWYRRVMGKEIKFLLHFVKESKQDESGMPNNRFLAERTGGTYSTLKVQPAELEDSGVYFCASSLIVSSGNTIYFGEGSWLTVV.

V gene TRBV5-6 combines with J gene TRBJ2-7; the match to TRBD2 covers 7 bases. Trimming at V came to 4 bases and at J to 0 bases, leaving 7 bases not matched to a gene. Germline V CDR1 and CDR2: SGHDT, YYEEEE. This CDR3 comprises 15 residues. The CDR3 sequence is CASSMLAVSSYEQYF. In DNA, the CDR3 is TGTGCCAGCAGCATGCTAGCGGTTAGCTCCTACGAGCAGTACTTC.

The chain joins TRBV11-3 to TRBJ2-3; tentatively, D is TRBD2 (5 bases). The germline gives CDR1 SGHNT, CDR2 YENEEA. The CDR3 is 18 residues long. V was trimmed by 3 bases and J by 0 bases, leaving 19 bases between them. The CDR3 is CASSFCRKCRTSTDTQYF. The CDR3, as DNA: TGTGCCAGCAGCTTCTGTAGAAAATGCCGGACTAGCACAGATACGCAGTATTTT.

The table lists this clone with a few counts. For the CDR3, the DNA is TGTGCCAGCAGTCGGGGAGAGGGCTACACCTTC. Translated, it gives CASSRGEGYTF. The chain joins TRBV6-5 to TRBJ1-2; D remains ambiguous. Looked up from germline, CDR1 is MNHEY and CDR2 is SVGAGI. The CDR3 runs to 11 residues. The V end lost 5 bases, the J end lost 8 bases, and 9 bases lay between the germline ends.

The rearrangement joins TRBV29-1 to TRBJ2-3, with a tentative D call TRBD1 (6 bases). CDR1 is SQVTM and CDR2 is ANQGSEA in the germline V gene. The CDR3 sequence is 15 residues long. With 7 bases removed from V and 4 bases from J, the gap between germline ends came to 21 bases. The CDR3 sequence: CSAGQNSLEADTQYF. CDR3 bases: TGCAGCGCCGGACAGAACTCCCTTGAAGCAGATACGCAGTATTTT.

This sequence joins TRBV7-2 and TRBJ1-1; a possible D gene is TRBD1 (6 bases). This CDR3 is built from 13 residues. The germline V and J ends were trimmed by 4 bases and 5 bases, with 11 bases remaining between them. The germline CDR1 and CDR2 sequences are SGHTA and FQGNSA. In nucleotides, the CDR3 is TGTGCCAGCAGCTCACGACAGGTTACTGAAGCTTTCTTT. It encodes CASSSRQVTEAFF.

This rearrangement joins TRBV5-5 to TRBJ2-5, with a possible D match to TRBD2 (5 bases). Germline CDR1 and CDR2: SGHKS and YYEKEE (reference sequence). The CDR3 runs 14 residues. V was trimmed by 5 bases and J by 5 bases, leaving 16 bases between them. The CDR3 is CASSHRGGGETQYF. DNA for the CDR3: TGTGCCAGCAGTCACCGCGGCGGAGGTGAGACCCAGTACTTC.

J is TRBJ2-7 and V is TRBV5-6; 12 bases map to TRBD2. V lost 5 bases, J lost 6 bases, and 9 bases stayed unmatched. The germline gives CDR1 SGHDT, CDR2 YYEEEE. This CDR3 contains 15 residues. The CDR3 nucleotides read TGTGCCAGCAGGGCTAGCGGGGGGGCGAGTCGCGAGCAGTACTTC. This translates into CASRASGGASREQYF. Variable domain in full (rest from reference TRBV5-6 and TRBJ2-7): DAGVTQSPTHLIKTRGQQVTLRCSPKSGHDTVSWYQQALGQGPQFIFQYYEEEERQRGNFPDRFSGHQFPNYSSELNVNALLLGDSALYLCASRASGGASREQYFGPGTRLTVT.

The rearrangement joins TRBV5-1 to TRBJ2-1; D may be TRBD1 (6 bases). The length of the CDR3 is 17 residues. Looked up from germline, CDR1 is SGHRS and CDR2 is YFSETQ. V lost 0 bases to trimming and J lost 4 bases, with 17 bases between them. In DNA, the CDR3 is TGCGCCAGCAGCTTGGAAATACAGGGATACGGTTACAATGAGCAGTTCTTC. Translating gives CASSLEIQGYGYNEQFF.

The chain has TRBV11-2 and TRBJ1-6; possible D gene TRBD1, 6 bases. Germline CDR1 and CDR2: SGHAT and FQNNGV. The CDR3 contains 13 residues. Trimming left V 0 bases short and J 10 bases short, with 7 bases between. CDR3 nucleotides: TGTGCCAGCAGCTTAGACAGGGGATCACCCCTCCACTTT. As protein: CASSLDRGSPLHF.

This chain uses TRBV5-5 with TRBJ2-5; D may be TRBD2 (6 bases). This CDR3 has 13 amino acids. Between the trimmed V and J ends, which lost 2 bases and 7 bases, there was a span of 12 bases. Germline CDR1 and CDR2: SGHKS and YYEKEE (reference sequence). The chain's CDR3 is CASSLAREATQYF. The CDR3 DNA follows: TGTGCCAGCAGCTTAGCCAGGGAGGCGACCCAGTACTTC.

The chain joins TRBV5-1 to TRBJ2-7; D might be TRBD1 (5 bases). This CDR3 has 16 residues. V lost 0 bases and J 6 bases, leaving 19 bases between the germline ends. Germline V lookup: CDR1 SGHRS, CDR2 YFSETQ. CDR3 nucleotides: TGCGCCAGCAGCTTGGAGGCAGGGCCGGTTGGAAGCGAGCAGTACTTC. This translates into CASSLEAGPVGSEQYF. The full variable domain, rest sourced from reference TRBV5-1 and TRBJ2-7, is KAGVTQTPRYLIKTRGQQVTLSCSPISGHRSVSWYQQTPGQGLQFLFEYFSETQRNKGNFPGRFSGRQFSNSRSEMNVSTLELGDSALYLCASSLEAGPVGSEQYFGPGTRLTVT.

The chain carries TRBV10-2 and TRBJ1-4; 9 bases agree with TRBD1. Unmatched junction bases numbered 10, after V lost 2 bases and J lost 9 bases. CDR3 length: 16 amino acids. Germline CDR1 is WSHSY and CDR2 is SAAADI. The DNA for the CDR3 is TGCGCCAGCAGTGAGCCCTCCGGGACAGGGCAACAAAAACTGTTTTTT. It is translated as CASSEPSGTGQQKLFF.

The chain links TRBV15 to TRBJ1-6; D gene ambiguous. Germline values: CDR1 LNHNV, CDR2 YYDKDF (reference sequence). Trimming cost V 0 bases and J 6 bases, with 15 bases left between them. This CDR3 contains 17 residues. This CDR3 is CATSRDLGFTGNSPLHF. As DNA, the CDR3 is TGTGCCACCAGCAGAGATCTCGGGTTCACCGGTAATTCACCCCTCCACTTT.

As to this clone: Its ends do not fully match the called genes, so a read error is possible. The CDR3 spells CASSSDGTKNTGELFF. The DNA for the CDR3 is TGTGCTAGCAGCTCAGACGGGACAAAGAACACCGGGGAGCTGTTTTTT. The chain has TRBV7-7 and TRBJ2-2; possibly TRBD1 for D (6 bases). There are 16 residues in the CDR3. CDR1 is SSHAT, CDR2 FNYEAQ, per germline (reference sequence).

The chain joins TRBV9 to TRBJ2-1; a weak D match, TRBD2 (5 bases). With 4 bases removed from V and 0 bases from J, the gap between germline ends came to 14 bases. CDR3 length equals 16 residues. Germline-derived CDR1 and CDR2 are SGDLS and YYNGEE. CDR3 nucleotide sequence: TGTGCCAGCAGCCCATTGGCGGGCGGCTCCTACAATGAGCAGTTCTTC. This encodes CASSPLAGGSYNEQFF.

The V and J genes are TRBV6-5 and TRBJ2-1; 8 bases fit TRBD2. Losses at the gene ends were 6 bases for V and 2 bases for J; bases not matched to a gene: 6. Germline V gene data show CDR1 as MNHEY and CDR2 as SVGAGI. The CDR3 is 15 amino acids. The chain's CDR3 is CASSPRGDTYNEQFF. CDR3 DNA: TGTGCCAGCAGCCCGCGGGGGGACACCTACAATGAGCAGTTCTTC.

This rearrangement joins TRBV5-1 to TRBJ2-7; weak D call: TRBD1 (6 bases). CDR1 and CDR2 from the germline V gene are SGHRS and YFSETQ. V lost 4 bases and J lost 4, with 24 bases in between. The CDR3 loop spans 17 amino acids. The CDR3 spells CASSLTGTSIRGYEQYF. The CDR3 DNA is TGCGCCAGCAGCCTTACCGGGACATCGATACGGGGATACGAGCAGTACTTC.